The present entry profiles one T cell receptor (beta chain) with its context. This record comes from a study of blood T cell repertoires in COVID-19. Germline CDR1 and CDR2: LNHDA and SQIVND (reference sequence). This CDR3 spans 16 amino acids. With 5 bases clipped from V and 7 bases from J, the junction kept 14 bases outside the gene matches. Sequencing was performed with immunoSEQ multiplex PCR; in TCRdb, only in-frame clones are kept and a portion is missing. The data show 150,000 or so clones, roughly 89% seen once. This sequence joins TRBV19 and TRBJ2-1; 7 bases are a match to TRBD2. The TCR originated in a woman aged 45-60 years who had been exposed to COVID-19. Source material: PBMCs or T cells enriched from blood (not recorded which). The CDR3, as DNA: TGTGCCAGTAGTGAGGTGGGAGGGCCAATGATAAATGAGCAGTTCTTC. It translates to CASSEVGGPMINEQFF.